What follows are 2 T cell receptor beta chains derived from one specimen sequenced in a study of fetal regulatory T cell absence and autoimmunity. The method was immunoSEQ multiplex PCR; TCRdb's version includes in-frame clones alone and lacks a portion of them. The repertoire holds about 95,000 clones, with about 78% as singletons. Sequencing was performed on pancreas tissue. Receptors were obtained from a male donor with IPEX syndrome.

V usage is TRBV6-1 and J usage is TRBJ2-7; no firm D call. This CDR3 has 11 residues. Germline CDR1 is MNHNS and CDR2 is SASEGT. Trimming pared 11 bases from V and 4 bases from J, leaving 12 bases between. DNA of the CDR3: TGTGCCGGCGGTGGTTGGTACGAGCAGTACTTC. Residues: CAGGGWYEQYF.

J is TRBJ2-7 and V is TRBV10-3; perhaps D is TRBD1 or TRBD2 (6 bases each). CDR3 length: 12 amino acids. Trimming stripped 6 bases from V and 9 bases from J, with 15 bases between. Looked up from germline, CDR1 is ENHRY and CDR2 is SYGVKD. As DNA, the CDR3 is TGTGCCATCAGGGACTTACAGGGAGGGCAGTACTTC. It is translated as CAIRDLQGGQYF.